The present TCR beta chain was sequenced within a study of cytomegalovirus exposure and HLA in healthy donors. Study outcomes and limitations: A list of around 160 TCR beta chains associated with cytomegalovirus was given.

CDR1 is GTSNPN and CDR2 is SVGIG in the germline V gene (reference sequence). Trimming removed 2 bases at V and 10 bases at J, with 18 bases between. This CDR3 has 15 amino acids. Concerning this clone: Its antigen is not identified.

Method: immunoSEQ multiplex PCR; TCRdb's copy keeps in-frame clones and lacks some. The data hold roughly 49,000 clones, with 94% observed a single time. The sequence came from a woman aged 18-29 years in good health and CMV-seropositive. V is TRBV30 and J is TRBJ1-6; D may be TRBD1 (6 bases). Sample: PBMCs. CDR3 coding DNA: TGTGCCTGGAGTTCAAGGGGTTTGAGGGGGTCACCCCTCCACTTT. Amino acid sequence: CAWSSRGLRGSPLHF.